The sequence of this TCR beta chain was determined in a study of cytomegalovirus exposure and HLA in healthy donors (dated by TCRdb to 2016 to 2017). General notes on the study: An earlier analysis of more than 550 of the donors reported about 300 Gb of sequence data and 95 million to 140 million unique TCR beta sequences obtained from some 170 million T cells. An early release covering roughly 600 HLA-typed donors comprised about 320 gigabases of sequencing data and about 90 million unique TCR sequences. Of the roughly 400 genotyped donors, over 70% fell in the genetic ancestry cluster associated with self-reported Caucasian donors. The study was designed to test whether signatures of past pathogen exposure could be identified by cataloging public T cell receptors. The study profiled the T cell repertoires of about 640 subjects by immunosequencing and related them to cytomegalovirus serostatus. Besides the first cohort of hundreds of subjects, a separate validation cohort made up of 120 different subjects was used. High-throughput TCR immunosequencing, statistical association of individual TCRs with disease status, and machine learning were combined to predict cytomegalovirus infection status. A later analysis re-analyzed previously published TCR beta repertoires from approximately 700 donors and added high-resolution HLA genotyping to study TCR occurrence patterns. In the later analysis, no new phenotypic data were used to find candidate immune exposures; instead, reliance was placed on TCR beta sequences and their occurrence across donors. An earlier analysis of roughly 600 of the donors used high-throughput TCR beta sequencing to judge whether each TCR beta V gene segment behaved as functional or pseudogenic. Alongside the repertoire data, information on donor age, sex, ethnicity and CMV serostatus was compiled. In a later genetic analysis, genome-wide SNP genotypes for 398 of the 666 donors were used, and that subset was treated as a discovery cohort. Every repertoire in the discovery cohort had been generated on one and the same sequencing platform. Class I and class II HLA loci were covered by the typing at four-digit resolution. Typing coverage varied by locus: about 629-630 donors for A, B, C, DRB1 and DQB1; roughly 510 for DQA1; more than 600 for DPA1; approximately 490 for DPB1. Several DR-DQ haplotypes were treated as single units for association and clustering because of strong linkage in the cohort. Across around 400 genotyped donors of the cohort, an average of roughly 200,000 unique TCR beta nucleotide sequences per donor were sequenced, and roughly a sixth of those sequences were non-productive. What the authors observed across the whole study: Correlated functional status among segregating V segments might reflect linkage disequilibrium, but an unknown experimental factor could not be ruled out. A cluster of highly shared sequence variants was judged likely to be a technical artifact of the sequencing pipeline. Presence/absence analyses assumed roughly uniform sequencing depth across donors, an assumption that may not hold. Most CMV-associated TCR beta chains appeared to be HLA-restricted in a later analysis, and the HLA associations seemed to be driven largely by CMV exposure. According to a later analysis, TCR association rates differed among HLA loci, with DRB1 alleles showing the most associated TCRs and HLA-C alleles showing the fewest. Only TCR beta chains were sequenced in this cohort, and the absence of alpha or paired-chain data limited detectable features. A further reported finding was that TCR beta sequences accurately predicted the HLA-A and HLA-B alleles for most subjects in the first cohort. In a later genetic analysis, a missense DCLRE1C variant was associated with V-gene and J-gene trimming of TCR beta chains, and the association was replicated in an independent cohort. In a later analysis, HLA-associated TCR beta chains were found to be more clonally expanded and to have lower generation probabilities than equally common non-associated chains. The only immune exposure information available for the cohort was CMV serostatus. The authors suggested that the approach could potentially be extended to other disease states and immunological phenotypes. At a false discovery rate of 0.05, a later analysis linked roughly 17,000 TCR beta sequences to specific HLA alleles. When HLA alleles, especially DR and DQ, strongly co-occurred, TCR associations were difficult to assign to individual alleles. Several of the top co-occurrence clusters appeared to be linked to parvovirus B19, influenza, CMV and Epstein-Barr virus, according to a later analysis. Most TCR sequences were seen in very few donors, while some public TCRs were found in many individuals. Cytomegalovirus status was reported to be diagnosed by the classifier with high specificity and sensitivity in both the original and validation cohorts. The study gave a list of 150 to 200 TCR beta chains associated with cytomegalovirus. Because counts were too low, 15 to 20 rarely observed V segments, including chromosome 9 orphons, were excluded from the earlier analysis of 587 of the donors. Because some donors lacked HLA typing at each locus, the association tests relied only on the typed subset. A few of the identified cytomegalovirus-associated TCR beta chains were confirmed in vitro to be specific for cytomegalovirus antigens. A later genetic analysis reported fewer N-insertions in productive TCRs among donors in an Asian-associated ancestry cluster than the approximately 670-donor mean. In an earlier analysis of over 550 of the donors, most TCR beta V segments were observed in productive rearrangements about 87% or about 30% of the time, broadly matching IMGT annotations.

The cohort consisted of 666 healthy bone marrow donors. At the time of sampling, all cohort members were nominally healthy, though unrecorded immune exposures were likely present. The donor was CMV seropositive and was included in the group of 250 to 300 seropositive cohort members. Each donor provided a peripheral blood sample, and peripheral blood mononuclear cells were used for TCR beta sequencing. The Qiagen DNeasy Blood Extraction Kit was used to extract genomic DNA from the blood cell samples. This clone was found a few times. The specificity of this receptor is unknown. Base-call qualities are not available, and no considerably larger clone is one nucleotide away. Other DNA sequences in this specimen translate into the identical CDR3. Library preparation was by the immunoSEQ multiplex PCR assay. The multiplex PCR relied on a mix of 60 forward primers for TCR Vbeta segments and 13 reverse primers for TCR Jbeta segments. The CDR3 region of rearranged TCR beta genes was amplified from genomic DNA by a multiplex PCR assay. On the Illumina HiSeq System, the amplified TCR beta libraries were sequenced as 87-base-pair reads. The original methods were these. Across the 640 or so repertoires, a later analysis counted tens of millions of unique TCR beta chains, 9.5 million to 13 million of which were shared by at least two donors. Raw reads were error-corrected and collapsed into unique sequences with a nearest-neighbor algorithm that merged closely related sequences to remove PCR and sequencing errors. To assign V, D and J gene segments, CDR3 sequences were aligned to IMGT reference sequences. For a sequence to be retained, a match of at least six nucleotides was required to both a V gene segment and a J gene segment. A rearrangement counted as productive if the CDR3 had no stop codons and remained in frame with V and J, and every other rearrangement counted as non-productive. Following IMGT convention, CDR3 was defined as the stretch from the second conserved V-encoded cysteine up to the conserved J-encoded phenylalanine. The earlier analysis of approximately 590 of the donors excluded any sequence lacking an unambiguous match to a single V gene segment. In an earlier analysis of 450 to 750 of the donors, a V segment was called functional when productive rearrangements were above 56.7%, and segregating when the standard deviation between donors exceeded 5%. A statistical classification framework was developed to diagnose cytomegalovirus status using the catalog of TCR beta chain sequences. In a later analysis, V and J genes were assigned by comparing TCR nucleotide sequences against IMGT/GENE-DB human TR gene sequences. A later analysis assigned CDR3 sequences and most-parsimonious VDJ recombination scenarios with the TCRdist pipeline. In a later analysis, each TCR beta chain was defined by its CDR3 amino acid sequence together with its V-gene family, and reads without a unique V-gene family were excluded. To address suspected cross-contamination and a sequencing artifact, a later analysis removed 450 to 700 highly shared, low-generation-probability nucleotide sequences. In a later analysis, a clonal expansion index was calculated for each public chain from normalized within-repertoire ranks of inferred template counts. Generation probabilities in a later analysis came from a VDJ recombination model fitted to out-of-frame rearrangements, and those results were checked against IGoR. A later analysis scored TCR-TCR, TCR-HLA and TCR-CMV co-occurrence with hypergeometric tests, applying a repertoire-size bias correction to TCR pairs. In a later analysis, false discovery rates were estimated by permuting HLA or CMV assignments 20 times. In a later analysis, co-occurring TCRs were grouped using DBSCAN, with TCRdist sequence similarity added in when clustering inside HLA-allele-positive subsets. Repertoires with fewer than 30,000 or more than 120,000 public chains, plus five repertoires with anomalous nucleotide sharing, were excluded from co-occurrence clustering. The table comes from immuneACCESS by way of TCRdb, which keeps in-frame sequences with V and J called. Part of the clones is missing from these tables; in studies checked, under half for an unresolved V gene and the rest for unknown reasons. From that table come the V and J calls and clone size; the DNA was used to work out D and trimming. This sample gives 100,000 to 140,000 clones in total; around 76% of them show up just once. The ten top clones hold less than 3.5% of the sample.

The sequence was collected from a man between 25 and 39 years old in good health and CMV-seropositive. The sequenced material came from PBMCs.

The DNA is as follows: TGTGCCAGCAGTGACTCGGGGGGGGCCACAGATACGCAGTATTTT. Its product reads: CASSDSGGATDTQYF. Recombination connected TRBV6-4 to TRBJ2-3; perhaps TRBD2 is the D gene, with 7 bases matching. There are 15 amino acids in the CDR3, from cysteine to phenylalanine inclusive. The read is trimmed to its CDR3 DNA, 45 bases read in frame from base 1. The germline V gene gives CDR1 as MRHNA and CDR2 as SNTAGT. The junction shows trimming of 0 bases on V and 2 bases on J, plus 9 bases between the germline ends.